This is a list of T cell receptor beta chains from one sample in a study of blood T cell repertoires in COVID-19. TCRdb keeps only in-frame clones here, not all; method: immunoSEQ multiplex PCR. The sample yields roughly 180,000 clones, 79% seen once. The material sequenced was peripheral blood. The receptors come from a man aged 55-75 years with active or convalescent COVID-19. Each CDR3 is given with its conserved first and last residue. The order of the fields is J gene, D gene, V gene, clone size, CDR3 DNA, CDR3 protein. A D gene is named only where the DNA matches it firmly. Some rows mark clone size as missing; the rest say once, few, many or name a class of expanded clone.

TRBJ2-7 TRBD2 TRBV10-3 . TGTGCCATCACCCCGATGGATAGCGGGAGGGCAGGGCAGTACTTC CAITPMDSGRAGQYF
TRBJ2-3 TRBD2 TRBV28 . TGTGCCAGCATCCTCGGGGCTAGCGGGAGACTCACAGATACGCAGTATTTT CASILGASGRLTDTQYF
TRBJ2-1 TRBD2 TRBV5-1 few TGCGCCAGCAGTTCCCCAGGACTAGGGAATGAGCAGTTCTTC CASSSPGLGNEQFF
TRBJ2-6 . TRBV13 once TGTGCCAGCAGCGAAGGACTGTCTGGGGCCAACGTCCTGACTTTC CASSEGLSGANVLTF
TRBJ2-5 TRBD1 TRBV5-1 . TGCGCCAGCAGCTTGGGGGACAGCCAAGAGACCCAGTACTTC CASSLGDSQETQYF
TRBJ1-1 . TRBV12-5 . TGTGCTAGTGGTTTTCACCCCGATAGTATGAACACTGAAGCTTTCTTT CASGFHPDSMNTEAFF
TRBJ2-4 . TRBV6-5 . TGTGCCAGCAGTAGGGGTGCGAGAGCCAAAAACATTCAGTACTTC CASSRGARAKNIQYF
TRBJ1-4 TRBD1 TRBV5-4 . TGTGCCAGCAGCTTGAAGGGGGCGCGAGAAAAACTGTTTTTT CASSLKGAREKLFF
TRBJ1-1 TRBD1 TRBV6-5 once TGTGCCAGCAGTAAATACAGGGGGGCGAACACTGAAGCTTTCTTT CASSKYRGANTEAFF
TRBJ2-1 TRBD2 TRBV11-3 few TGTGCCAGCAGAATCGATCCCCGGGACTACAACAATGAGCAGTTCTTC CASRIDPRDYNNEQFF
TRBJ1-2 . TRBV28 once TGTGCCAGCAGCCCAATGGGGGGTGGCTACACCTTC CASSPMGGGYTF
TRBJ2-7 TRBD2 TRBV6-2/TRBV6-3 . TGTGCCAGCAGCTTCGAACTTGGCGGGAGCTCCTACGAGCAGTACTTC CASSFELGGSSYEQYF
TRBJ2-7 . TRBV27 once TGTGCCAGCAGTCGGGTGGAGGGGGCTCGATTCTACGAGCAGTACTTC CASSRVEGARFYEQYF
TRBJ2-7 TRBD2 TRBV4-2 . TGTGCCAGCAGCCGGGGACTAGCGGGAGGGTTTTCCTACGAGCAGTACTTC CASSRGLAGGFSYEQYF
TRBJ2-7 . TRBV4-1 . TGCGCCAGCAGCCAAGATAAGGCCCAGGCAGAGTTCTCCTACGAGCAGTACTTC CASSQDKAQAEFSYEQYF
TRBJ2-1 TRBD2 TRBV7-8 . TGTGCCAGCAGCTCCTTTCCTCGCGGGGGTGAGCAGTTCTTC CASSSFPRGGEQFF
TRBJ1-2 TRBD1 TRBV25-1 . TGTGCCAGCAGAACAGGGGCCTATGGCTACACCTTC CASRTGAYGYTF
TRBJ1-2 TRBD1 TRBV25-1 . TGTGCCAGCAGCTGGACAGGAAACTATGGCTACACCTTC CASSWTGNYGYTF
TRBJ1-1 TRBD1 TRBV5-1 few TGCGCCAGCAGCAGGACAGGGGCCGAGGGTACTGAAGCTTTCTTT CASSRTGAEGTEAFF
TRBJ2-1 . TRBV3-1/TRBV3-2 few TGTGCCAGCAGCTCGCGAATTCCCCTTAGCGAGACCTACAATGAGCAGTTCTTC CASSSRIPLSETYNEQFF
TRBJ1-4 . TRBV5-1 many TGCGCCAGCAGCCCCCGGGGAACTAATGAAAAACTGTTTTTT CASSPRGTNEKLFF
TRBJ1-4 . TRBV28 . TGTGCCAGCAGTACCCTGGGTAGGGGAACTGAAAAACTGTTTTTT CASSTLGRGTEKLFF
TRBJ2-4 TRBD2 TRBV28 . TGTGCCAGCAGTTTCTCGGCTAGCGGGAGGAGAAACATTCAGTACTTC CASSFSASGRRNIQYF
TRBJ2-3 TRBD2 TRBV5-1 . TGCGCCAGCAATCTTGGACTAGCGGCTAGCACAGATACGCAGTATTTT CASNLGLAASTDTQYF
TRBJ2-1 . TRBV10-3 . TGTGCCATCAGTGAGTCCCCTAGCGCGAGTAATGAGCAGTTCTTC CAISESPSASNEQFF
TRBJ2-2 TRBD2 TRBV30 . TGTGCCTGGAGTGTATTGGGTAGCGGGAGTCGTACCGGGGAGCTGTTTTTT CAWSVLGSGSRTGELFF
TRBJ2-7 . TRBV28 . TGTGCCAGCAGATCAGCGGCATATACCTACGAGCAGTACTTC CASRSAAYTYEQYF
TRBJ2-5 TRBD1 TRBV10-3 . TGTGCCATCAGGGGTGACAGGGGAGAGACCCAGTACTTC CAIRGDRGETQYF
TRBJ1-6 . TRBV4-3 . TGCGCCAGCAGCCAAGTCGTGGCCGGGGGGAATTCACCCCTCCACTTT CASSQVVAGGNSPLHF
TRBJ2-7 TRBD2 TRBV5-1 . TGCGCCAGCAGCTCGGGACTAGCGGGAATCTACGAGCAGTACTTC CASSSGLAGIYEQYF
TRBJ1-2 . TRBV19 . TGTGCCAGTAGTGCGGACAGAGCTAACTATGGCTACACCTTC CASSADRANYGYTF
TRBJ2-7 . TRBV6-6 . TGTGCCAGCAGTTTTTACAGGAACAACGAGCAGTACTTC CASSFYRNNEQYF
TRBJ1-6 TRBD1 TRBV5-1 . TGCGCCAGCAGCTGGGACAGGGTGAATTCACCCCTCCACTTT CASSWDRVNSPLHF
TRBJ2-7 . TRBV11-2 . TGTGCCAGCAGCGACCCAGTAGCGAATTATTACGAGCAGTACTTC CASSDPVANYYEQYF
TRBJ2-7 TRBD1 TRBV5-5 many TGTGCCAGCAGCTTGGCTGTGACAGGGGGGTACGAGCAGTACTTC CASSLAVTGGYEQYF
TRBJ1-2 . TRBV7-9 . TGTGCCAGCAGCTTAACCCCTAGTCTTAATGGCTACACCTTC CASSLTPSLNGYTF
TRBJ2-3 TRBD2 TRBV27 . TGTGCCAGCAGTGCAAAACTAGCGGGAGGGAGGTATTTT CASSAKLAGGRYF
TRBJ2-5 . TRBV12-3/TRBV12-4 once TGTGCCAGCAGTTACCGGGGGCAAGAGACCCAGTACTTC CASSYRGQETQYF
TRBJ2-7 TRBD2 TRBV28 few TGTGCCAGCGACCAAGCGGGGGGGGCCTACGAGCAGTACTTC CASDQAGGAYEQYF
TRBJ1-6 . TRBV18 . TGTGCCAGCTCCCTGGCAGGTGTTCAGGGGCCCCTCCACTTT CASSLAGVQGPLHF
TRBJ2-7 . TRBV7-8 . TGTGCCAGCAGCCCTCAGACTAGCTACAGGGACGAGCAGTACTTC CASSPQTSYRDEQYF
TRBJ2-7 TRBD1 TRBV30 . TGTGCCTGGAGTGCGTGGGGCAGGGGGAATTCCTACGAGCAGTACTTC CAWSAWGRGNSYEQYF
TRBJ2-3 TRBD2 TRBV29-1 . TGCAGCGTTCAGGCGGGAGGAGCAGATACGCAGTATTTT CSVQAGGADTQYF
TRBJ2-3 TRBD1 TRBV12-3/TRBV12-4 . TGTGCCAGCACCCCGGGACAGGGACTATCGCTGTATTTT CASTPGQGLSLYF
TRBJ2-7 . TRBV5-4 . TGTGCCAGCAGCCAGGACAGCTACGAGCAGTACTTC CASSQDSYEQYF
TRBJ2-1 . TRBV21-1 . TGTGCCAGCAGCAAAGAGGGCGGTCCTAGCGGGATGAGCTCCTACAATGAGCAGTTCTTC CASSKEGGPSGMSSYNEQFF
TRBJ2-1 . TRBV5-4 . TGTGCCAGCAGCTTAGCGGCTCGGGAGCAGTTCTTC CASSLAAREQFF